The clone carrying this TCR beta chain was picked up a small number of times. These data come from a study of human T cells and chemical hapten exposure. Study overall: Variability of per-sample TCR yields stemmed mainly from small differences in pooled library volume.

The CDR3 is made up of 15 amino acids. In germline, CDR1 is MGHDK, CDR2 SYGVNS. Trimming at V came to 2 bases and at J to 1 base, leaving 4 bases not matched to a gene. Library construction involved attaching unique molecular identifiers to individual cDNA molecules, which allowed quantitative, reproducible TCR counting. Authors' processing steps: The number of TCRs in each sample had a median of approximately 93,000 and spanned about 23,224 to 690,600. Using its own MiXCR run on the reads, TCRdb lists one record per CDR3 protein. TCRdb, not the original authors, processed these V and J calls. The top ten hold about 1.4% of the sample, which has around 120,000 distinct CDR3 sequences, approximately 9% seen once. Total RNA extraction was carried out from unfractionated whole blood.

The sequencing sample was made of whole blood. This receptor was obtained from a human donor in good health. Some clones in this sample may be carry-over from other donors' samples. This sequence joins TRBV25-1 and TRBJ1-1; 7 positions match TRBD1. The CDR3 loop reads CASSERGRANTEAFF. Written as DNA, the CDR3 is TGTGCCAGCAGTGAAAGGGGGCGGGCGAACACTGAAGCTTTCTTT.